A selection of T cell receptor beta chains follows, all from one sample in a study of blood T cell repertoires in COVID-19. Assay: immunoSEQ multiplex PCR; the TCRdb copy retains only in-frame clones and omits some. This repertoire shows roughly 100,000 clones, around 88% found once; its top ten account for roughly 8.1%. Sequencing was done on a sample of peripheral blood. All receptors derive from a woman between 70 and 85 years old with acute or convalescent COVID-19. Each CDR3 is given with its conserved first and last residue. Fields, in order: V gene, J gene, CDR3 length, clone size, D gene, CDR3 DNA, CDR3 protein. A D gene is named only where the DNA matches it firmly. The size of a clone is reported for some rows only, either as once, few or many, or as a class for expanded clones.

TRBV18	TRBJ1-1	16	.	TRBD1	TGTGCCAGCTCACCAAATATAAGACAGGGGGACACTGAAGCTTTCTTT	CASSPNIRQGDTEAFF
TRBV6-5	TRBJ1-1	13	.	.	TGTGCCAGCAGTCACTCAACGACAGCAGAAGCTTTCTTT	CASSHSTTAEAFF
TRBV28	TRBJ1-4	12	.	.	TGTGCCAGCAAGCGGGGATCTGAAAAACTGTTTTTT	CASKRGSEKLFF
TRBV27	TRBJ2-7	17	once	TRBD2	TGTGCCAGCAGTTCCGGACTAGCGGGAGCGCTTCTTTACGAGCAGTACTTC	CASSSGLAGALLYEQYF
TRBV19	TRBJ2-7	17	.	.	TGTGCCAGTAGTACCCTTTCGGGCAGCTCCGGGGACTACGAGCAGTACTTC	CASSTLSGSSGDYEQYF
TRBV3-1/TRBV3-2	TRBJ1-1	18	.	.	TGTGCCAGCAGCCAAGAATATTTCTTATCCGGGACATCTACTGAAGCTTTCTTT	CASSQEYFLSGTSTEAFF
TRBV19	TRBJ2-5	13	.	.	TGTGCCAGTAGTATCGGGGTCCCGGAGACCCAGTACTTC	CASSIGVPETQYF
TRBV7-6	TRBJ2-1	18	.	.	TGTGCCAGCAGCTTACCGTCGGGGGGCGAACTCTCCTACAATGAGCAGTTCTTC	CASSLPSGGELSYNEQFF
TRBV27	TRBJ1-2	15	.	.	TGTGCCAGCAGTTTATACCCTACAGGGATCAGTGGCTACACCTTC	CASSLYPTGISGYTF
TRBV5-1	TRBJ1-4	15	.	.	TGCGCCAGCAGCGGAGGACGTAGAGACGACGAAAAACTGTTTTTT	CASSGGRRDDEKLFF
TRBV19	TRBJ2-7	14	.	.	TGTGCCAGTAGTATACGGACAGAAACCTACGAGCAGTACTTC	CASSIRTETYEQYF
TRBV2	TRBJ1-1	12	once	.	TGTGCCAGCAGGGGGGGAGGCTTAGAAGCTTTCTTT	CASRGGGLEAFF
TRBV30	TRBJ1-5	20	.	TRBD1	TGTGCCTGGAGTGTACGGTCGGGAGGGACAGCTAACCCCCGCAATCAGCCCCAGCATTTT	CAWSVRSGGTANPRNQPQHF
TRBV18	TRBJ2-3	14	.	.	TGTGCCAGCTCACCATTTCGGGAATCGGATACGCAGTATTTT	CASSPFRESDTQYF
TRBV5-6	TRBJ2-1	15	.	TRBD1	TGTGCCAGCAGCTTAAACTGGGACAGGGGAGATGAGCAGTTCTTC	CASSLNWDRGDEQFF
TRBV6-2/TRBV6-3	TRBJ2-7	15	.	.	TGTGCCAGCAGTTACCCGGACGGGAGCTCCTACGAGCAGTACTTC	CASSYPDGSSYEQYF
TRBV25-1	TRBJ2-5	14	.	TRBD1	TGTGCCAGCAGTGACGACAGGGTTGGTGAGACCCAGTACTTC	CASSDDRVGETQYF
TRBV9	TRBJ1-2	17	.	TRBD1	TGTGCCAGCAGCGTATCGCCCTACAGGGGATCTAACTATGGCTACACCTTC	CASSVSPYRGSNYGYTF
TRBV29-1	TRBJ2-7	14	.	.	TGCAGCGTTGAAGAGTCAGACAACTCCTACGAGCAGTACTTC	CSVEESDNSYEQYF
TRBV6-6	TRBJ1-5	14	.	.	TGTGCCAGCAGTTACCAAAACTCCAATCAGCCCCAGCATTTT	CASSYQNSNQPQHF
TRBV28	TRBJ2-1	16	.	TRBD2	TGTGCCAGCAGTTTAGAAGGACTAGCAGACTACAATGAGCAGTTCTTC	CASSLEGLADYNEQFF
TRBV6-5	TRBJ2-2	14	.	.	TGTGCCAGCGAAGTCAGGAGGGACACCGGGGAGCTGTTTTTT	CASEVRRDTGELFF
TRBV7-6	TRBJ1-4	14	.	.	TGTGCCAGCAGCCCGACACGAACTAATGAAAAACTGTTTTTT	CASSPTRTNEKLFF
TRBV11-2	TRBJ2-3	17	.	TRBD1	TGTGCCAGCAGCTTCAGTCCTCCGGGACAGGGGACAGATACGCAGTATTTT	CASSFSPPGQGTDTQYF
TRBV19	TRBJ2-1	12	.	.	TGTGCCAGTAGCCAGGACTACCGTGAGCAGTTCTTC	CASSQDYREQFF
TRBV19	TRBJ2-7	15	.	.	TGTGCCAGTAGTGTTGGAGGGAGTAGCGGCGACGAGCAGTACTTC	CASSVGGSSGDEQYF
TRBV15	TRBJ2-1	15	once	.	TGTGCCACCAGCAGAGCAGCGGAGTACGGCGATGAGCAGTTCTTC	CATSRAAEYGDEQFF
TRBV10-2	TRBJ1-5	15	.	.	TGCGCCAGCGGCGTGGGGGCGAGTGGCAATCAGCCCCAGCATTTT	CASGVGASGNQPQHF
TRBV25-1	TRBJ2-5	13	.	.	TGTGCCAGCAGGTTTATGGACAGAGAGACCCAGTACTTC	CASRFMDRETQYF
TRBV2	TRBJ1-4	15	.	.	TGTGCCAGCAGTGAAGAGCCCGCAACTAATGAAAAACTGTTTTTT	CASSEEPATNEKLFF
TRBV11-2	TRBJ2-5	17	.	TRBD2	TGTGCCAGCAGCATGGGACTAGCGGGAGGGCCGGGGGAGACCCAGTACTTC	CASSMGLAGGPGETQYF
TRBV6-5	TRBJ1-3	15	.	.	TGTGCCAGCAGTTACGGGCAGCACTCTGGAAACACCATATATTTT	CASSYGQHSGNTIYF
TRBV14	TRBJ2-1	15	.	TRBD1	TGTGCCAGCAGCGAGGGACAGTTCTCCTACAATGAGCAGTTCTTC	CASSEGQFSYNEQFF
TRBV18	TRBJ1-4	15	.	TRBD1	TGTGCCAGCTCACCAGAGCAGGGGGCCTTTGAAAAACTGTTTTTT	CASSPEQGAFEKLFF
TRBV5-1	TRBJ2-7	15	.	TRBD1	TGCGCCAGCAGCAATGGACAGGGGAGGGTCGACGAGCAGTACTTC	CASSNGQGRVDEQYF
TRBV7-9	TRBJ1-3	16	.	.	TGTGCCAGCAGCTGGGCCGGGGGAAACTCTGGAAACACCATATATTTT	CASSWAGGNSGNTIYF
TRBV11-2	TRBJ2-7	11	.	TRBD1	TGTGCCAGCAGCCTCCAACAGGGGCTTTACTTC	CASSLQQGLYF
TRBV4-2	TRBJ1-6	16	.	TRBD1	TGTGCCAGCAGCCAGGCAGGGGGCTCCTATAATTCACCCCTCCACTTT	CASSQAGGSYNSPLHF
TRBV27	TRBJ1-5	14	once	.	TGTGCCAGCAGTTTGTACTGGGGCTTTCAGCCCCAGCATTTT	CASSLYWGFQPQHF
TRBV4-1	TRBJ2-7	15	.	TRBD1	TGCGCCAGCAGCCAACAACCGGGACAGCCCTACGAGCAGTACTTC	CASSQQPGQPYEQYF
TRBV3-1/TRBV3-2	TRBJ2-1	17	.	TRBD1	TGTGCCAGCAGCCAAGTCGGGGACAGGGGACGATACAATGAGCAGTTCTTC	CASSQVGDRGRYNEQFF
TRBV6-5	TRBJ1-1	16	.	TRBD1	TGTGCCAGCAGTTACCGATCGGACAGGGGGCGGACTGAAGCTTTCTTT	CASSYRSDRGRTEAFF
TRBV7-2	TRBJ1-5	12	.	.	TGTGCCAGCAGCTACGACAACCAGCCCCAGCATTTT	CASSYDNQPQHF
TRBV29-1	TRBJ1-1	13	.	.	TGCAGCGGCGGCGGGATGATGAACACTGAAGCTTTCTTT	CSGGGMMNTEAFF
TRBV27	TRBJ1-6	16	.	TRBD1	TGTGCCAGCAGTTTACAGGGGGCTTTCTATAATTCACCCCTCCACTTT	CASSLQGAFYNSPLHF
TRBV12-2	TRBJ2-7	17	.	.	TGTGCAAGTCGCTTAGGGAACTACAGGGGCCAGACCTACGAGCAGTACTTC	CASRLGNYRGQTYEQYF
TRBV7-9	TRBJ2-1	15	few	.	TGTGCCAGCAGTCGAGATGCGGGGGCCGGCAATGAGCAGTTCTTC	CASSRDAGAGNEQFF
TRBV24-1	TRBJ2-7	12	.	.	TGTGCCACCAGTGACCACTCCTACGAGCAGTACTTC	CATSDHSYEQYF
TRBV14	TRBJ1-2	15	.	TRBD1	TGTGCCAGCAGCCAAGCCCTTGGGACAGGATATGGCTACACCTTC	CASSQALGTGYGYTF
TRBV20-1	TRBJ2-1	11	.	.	TGCAGTGCTGCCCTAGCGAATGAGCAGTTCTTC	CSAALANEQFF
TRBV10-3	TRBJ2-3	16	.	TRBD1	TGTGCCATCAGTGTGGAGGGGGACAGGGGGCCATTTACGCAGTATTTT	CAISVEGDRGPFTQYF
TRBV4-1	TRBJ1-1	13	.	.	TGCGCCAGCGGGTCAGGGGTGAACACTGAAGCTTTCTTT	CASGSGVNTEAFF
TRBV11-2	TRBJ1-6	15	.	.	TGTGCCAGCAGCTTAGAACAGGGTTCGGGTTCACCCCTCCACTTT	CASSLEQGSGSPLHF